Given below is one TCR beta chain in context. The data were obtained in a study of blood T cell repertoires in COVID-19. Repertoires were generated with immunoSEQ multiplex PCR, while TCRdb's copy carries only in-frame clones and drops some. This table has a few hundred thousand clones, 70% to 90% appearing once. The CDR3 length is 17 residues. This chain uses TRBV21-1 with TRBJ2-6; TRBD1, the table's D call, was not compared with the DNA. TRBV21-1 corresponds to a pseudogene. The sample comprised PBMCs or T cells enriched from blood (not recorded which). This sequence was found in a woman aged 45 to 65 who had been exposed to COVID-19. CDR3 region: CASIHRDRPDGANVLTF. CDR3 DNA: TGTGCCAGCATCCACCGGGACAGGCCGGACGGGGCCAACGTCCTGACTTTC.